The next 29 T cell receptor beta chains were all read from a single sample in a study of identical twins. TCRdb itself ran the 5' RACE reads through MiXCR, one entry per CDR3 protein. The sample holds more than 600,000 distinct CDR3 sequences, around a sixth seen once. These data were likewise used in another study, on T cells expressing NK-cell markers.

Sequencing was performed on PBMCs. The receptors originated from a woman aged 18-35 years in good health.

The chain links TRBV7-3 to TRBJ2-1; D is perhaps TRBD1 (6 bases). The CDR3 is 15 residues long. Trimming removed 2 bases at V and 0 bases at J, with 8 bases between. The germline gives CDR1 SGHTA, CDR2 FQGTGA. CDR3 sequence (DNA): TGTGCCAGCAGCTTACAGGGGAACTCCTACAATGAGCAGTTCTTC. Translated, it gives CASSLQGNSYNEQFF.

This clonotype was found a few times. The rearrangement uses TRBV20-1 and TRBJ2-3, with D possibly TRBD2 on 5 matching bases. CDR1 and CDR2 (germline): DFQATT, SNEGSKA (reference sequence). The CDR3 loop spans 14 amino acids. V was clipped by 6 bases and J by 4 bases, with 17 bases between them. The CDR3 spells CSADPPGSADTQYF. The DNA for the CDR3 is TGCAGTGCGGACCCCCCAGGTAGCGCAGATACGCAGTATTTT.

V is TRBV4-2 and J is TRBJ2-1, with D perhaps TRBD1 (6 bases). Germline values: CDR1 LGHNA, CDR2 YNFKEQ. The CDR3 runs 17 residues. V was cut by 0 bases and J by 0 bases, with 12 bases left in between. CDR3 coding DNA: TGTGCCAGCAGCCAAGAACGGACAGCGAGCTCCTACAATGAGCAGTTCTTC. Its translation: CASSQERTASSYNEQFF.

This clonotype turned up a few times. This chain joins TRBV27 and TRBJ2-1, with 7 bases that match TRBD1. CDR3 length: 16 amino acids. CDR1 is MNHEY, CDR2 SMNVEV, per germline (reference sequence). Unmatched junction bases numbered 18, after V lost 6 bases and J lost 10 bases. The CDR3 spells CASRTRIEETGLEQFF. Written as DNA, the CDR3 is TGTGCCAGCAGGACCAGGATAGAAGAGACAGGGTTGGAGCAGTTCTTC.

This chain uses TRBV3-1 with TRBJ2-2; 7 bases are shared with TRBD1. Losses at the gene ends were 1 base for V and 13 bases for J; bases not matched to a gene: 15. There are 16 residues in the CDR3. Germline lookup yields CDR1 LGHDT and CDR2 YNNKEL (reference sequence). In DNA, the CDR3 is TGTGCCAGCAGCCAAGGAGGGACAGTCTCATATACTGGGCTGTTTTTT. Its translation: CASSQGGTVSYTGLFF.

The table lists this clonotype with a few counts. J is TRBJ2-3 and V is TRBV4-3; 9 nucleotides match TRBD2. The trim removed 0 bases at V and 4 bases at J, leaving 5 bases unmatched. Germline V gene data show CDR1 as LGHNA and CDR2 as YSLEER. The CDR3 loop spans 16 amino acids. CDR3 sequence: CASSQEVAGEPDTQYF. The CDR3 DNA follows: TGCGCCAGCAGCCAAGAGGTAGCGGGAGAGCCAGATACGCAGTATTTT.

This clonotype occurred a few times. The DNA of the CDR3 is TGTGCCAGCACTCTGGGCACTAGCGGGGACCTTGGGCGCTACGAGCAGTACTTC. Amino acids: CASTLGTSGDLGRYEQYF. The chain is built from TRBV12-3 or TRBV12-4 and TRBJ2-7; 10 bases are shared with TRBD2. V lost 7 bases to trimming and J lost 3 bases; unmatched junction nucleotides: 18. CDR3 size: 18 residues.

The V gene is TRBV20-1, the J gene TRBJ2-1; 8 nucleotides agree with TRBD2. J was trimmed by 6 bases and V by 1 base; bases with no gene match: 11. The CDR3 is 16 residues long. Germline V gives CDR1 DFQATT, CDR2 SNEGSKA (reference sequence). The CDR3 sequence is CSARAYKRERPNEQFF. DNA for the CDR3: TGCAGTGCTAGAGCCTACAAGCGGGAGAGGCCCAATGAGCAGTTCTTC.

The V and J genes are TRBV28 and TRBJ2-1; a possible D gene is TRBD2 (5 bases). The CDR3 runs to 18 residues. Per germline, CDR1 MDHEN and CDR2 SYDVKM. V was pared by 7 bases and J by 0 bases, with 22 bases between. The CDR3 protein is CASIPRVWVASSYNEQFF. The CDR3 DNA reads TGTGCCAGCATCCCGCGGGTGTGGGTTGCGAGCTCCTACAATGAGCAGTTCTTC.

This chain joins TRBV20-1 and TRBJ2-7, with D possibly matching TRBD1 (6 bases). The length of the CDR3 is 15 residues. CDR1 is DFQATT, CDR2 SNEGSKA, per germline (reference sequence). V was cut by 0 bases and J by 2 bases, with 14 bases left in between. CDR3 DNA sequence: TGCAGTGCTAGAGATCCCCGGGACACCACCTACGAGCAGTACTTC. As protein: CSARDPRDTTYEQYF.

The chain has TRBV29-1 and TRBJ2-1, with TRBD2 matching 11 bases. The trim removed 6 bases at V and 4 bases at J, leaving 5 bases unmatched. Germline assignment: CDR1 SQVTM and CDR2 ANQGSEA. This CDR3 comprises 14 residues. DNA of the CDR3: TGCAGCGTACCTAGCGGGAGGTTGTACAATGAGCAGTTCTTC. The encoded protein is CSVPSGRLYNEQFF.

This sequence joins TRBV23-1 and TRBJ2-5; 11 bases match TRBD2. TRBV23-1 is an ORF; its function is uncertain. The J segment lost 2 bases and the V segment lost 6 bases, leaving 11 bases of the junction unmatched. This CDR3 has 17 amino acids. CDR3 region: CASSKGLAGGRQETQYF. The CDR3, as DNA: TGCGCCAGCAGCAAAGGGCTAGCGGGAGGTCGGCAAGAGACCCAGTACTTC.

The J gene is TRBJ1-1, the V gene TRBV6-1; 8 bases map to TRBD1. Trimming at V came to 7 bases and at J to 7 bases, leaving 11 bases not matched to a gene. CDR1 is MNHNS, CDR2 SASEGT, per germline. The CDR3 covers 14 residues. CDR3 sequence: CASTKIGQGDEAFF. DNA for the CDR3: TGTGCCAGCACCAAAATCGGACAGGGCGATGAAGCTTTCTTT.

The chain combines TRBV10-1 with TRBJ2-7; D is unresolved. The V gene's germline CDR1 is WNHNN and CDR2 SYGVQD (reference sequence). V was pared by 3 bases and J by 6 bases, with 9 bases between. The CDR3 contains 12 residues. The CDR3 nucleotides read TGCGCCAGCAGTGACAGTAGTGGCGAGCAGTACTTC. Residues: CASSDSSGEQYF.

In this sample, this clonotype turned up once. This chain joins TRBV7-9 and TRBJ2-7; the D gene is possibly TRBD1 (7 bases). With 6 bases removed from V and 4 bases from J, the gap between germline ends came to 19 bases. This CDR3 contains 15 residues. Germline V gives CDR1 SEHNR, CDR2 FQNEAQ (reference sequence). CDR3 sequence reads: CASSLSTGRRYEQYF. The DNA for the CDR3 is TGTGCCAGCAGTTTGTCGACAGGGAGGCGTTACGAGCAGTACTTC.

The V and J genes are TRBV5-5 and TRBJ1-1; no definite D call. V lost 0 bases and J lost 2, with 8 bases in between. Per germline, CDR1 SGHKS and CDR2 YYEKEE (reference sequence). There are 14 residues in the CDR3. CDR3 DNA: TGTGCCAGCAGCTTGGAGGGAGATAACACTGAAGCTTTCTTT. Translated: CASSLEGDNTEAFF.

CDR3 residues: CSARRGRNTEAFF. In DNA form, the CDR3 reads TGCAGTGCTCGCCGGGGGAGGAACACTGAAGCTTTCTTT. The chain recombines TRBV20-1 with TRBJ1-1; D might be TRBD1 (5 bases). The CDR3 contains 13 residues. V lost 5 bases, J lost 1 base, and 11 bases lay in between. CDR1 and CDR2 from the germline V gene are DFQATT and SNEGSKA (reference sequence).

This clonotype was counted many times. V usage is TRBV27 and J usage is TRBJ2-1; D is perhaps TRBD2 (5 bases). Germline lookup yields CDR1 MNHEY and CDR2 SMNVEV (reference sequence). This CDR3 contains 13 residues. Trimming stripped 2 bases from V and 9 bases from J, with 11 bases between. CDR3 loop: CASSLTGFSEQFF. CDR3 nucleotides: TGTGCCAGCAGTTTAACGGGATTCTCTGAGCAGTTCTTC.

The chain has TRBV11-2 and TRBJ2-1; 7 bases are a match to TRBD2. The CDR3 spans 20 residues. With V trimmed by 5 bases and J by 4 bases, 23 bases remained unmatched. CDR1 SGHAT and CDR2 FQNNGV come from the germline V gene. The CDR3: CASSPTRWSGATSLYNEQFF. The CDR3 nucleotides read TGTGCCAGCAGCCCGACGAGGTGGAGCGGGGCCACCAGTTTATACAATGAGCAGTTCTTC.

The rearrangement links TRBV5-1 to TRBJ2-7; TRBD1 agrees at 8 bases. V lost 2 bases and J lost 2; bases outside the gene matches: 3. Germline V gene sequence: CDR1 SGHRS, CDR2 YFSETQ. The CDR3 covers 14 residues. As DNA, the CDR3 is TGCGCCAGCAGCTTTGAGACAGGGGCCTACGAGCAGTACTTC. Translated, it gives CASSFETGAYEQYF.

This clonotype was detected a few times. CDR3 nucleotides: TGTGCTAGTAGCACTAGTCCACGCTACGAGCAGTACTTC. Translated, it gives CASSTSPRYEQYF. This chain joins TRBV12-5 and TRBJ2-7; D might be TRBD2 (5 bases). CDR1 and CDR2 (germline): LGHNT, FRNRAP. CDR3 length equals 13 residues. Trimming stripped 8 bases from V and 3 bases from J, with 14 bases between.

In its sample, this clonotype was seen a few times. V and J are TRBV20-1 and TRBJ2-7; D is possibly TRBD2 (5 bases). V was cut by 5 bases and J by 5 bases, with 13 bases left in between. The length of the CDR3 is 12 residues. Germline V CDR1 and CDR2: DFQATT, SNEGSKA (reference sequence). The CDR3 nucleotides read TGCAGTGCTCTAGCAGTAACCCACGAGCAGTACTTC. It is translated as CSALAVTHEQYF.

The chain carries TRBV5-4 and TRBJ2-1; a weak D match, TRBD2 (5 bases). Germline CDR1 is SGHNT and CDR2 is YYREEE (reference sequence). CDR3 length: 16 amino acids. Between the trimmed V and J ends, which lost 5 bases and 5 bases, there was a span of 20 bases. Here the CDR3 DNA reads TGTGCCAGCAGTTCCCGCTCCGCGGGCCTTAACAATGAGCAGTTCTTC. Its protein product is CASSSRSAGLNNEQFF. The full variable domain, rest sourced from reference TRBV5-4 and TRBJ2-1, is ETGVTQSPTHLIKTRGQQVTLRCSSQSGHNTVSWYQQALGQGPQFIFQYYREEENGRGNFPPRFSGLQFPNYSSELNVNALELDDSALYLCASSSRSAGLNNEQFFGPGTRLTVL.

This clonotype was detected a few times. This chain links TRBV9 with TRBJ2-1, with a weak D call TRBD1 (6 bases). V was trimmed by 4 bases and J by 13 bases, leaving 15 bases between them. In germline, CDR1 is SGDLS, CDR2 YYNGEE. The CDR3 runs to 12 residues. The CDR3 loop is CASSLEGEGQFF. The CDR3 DNA reads TGTGCCAGCAGCCTCGAGGGGGAAGGCCAGTTCTTC. Full variable domain (outside the CDR3, taken from reference TRBV9 and TRBJ2-1): DSGVTQTPKHLITATGQRVTLRCSPRSGDLSVYWYQQSLDQGLQFLIQYYNGEERAKGNILERFSAQQFPDLHSELNLSSLELGDSALYFCASSLEGEGQFFGPGTRLTVL.

The V and J genes are TRBV24-1 and TRBJ2-3, with TRBD2 as a possible D gene (5 bases). The CDR3 is 12 residues long. Trimming cost V 12 bases and J 5 bases, with 14 bases left between them. Germline lookup yields CDR1 KGHDR and CDR2 SFDVKD. CDR3 sequence: CAVLEGRDTQYF. The CDR3 bases are TGTGCCGTACTAGAGGGTAGAGATACGCAGTATTTT.

This clonotype appeared a few times. V gene TRBV4-2 combines with J gene TRBJ1-6, with D possibly matching TRBD1 (6 bases). Germline V gene data show CDR1 as LGHNA and CDR2 as YNFKEQ. Trimming took off 7 bases at V and 11 bases at J, with 18 bases between the two ends. CDR3 length: 14 amino acids. CDR3 in DNA: TGTGCCAGCAACCGGGGGCAGGGCGAGGCACCCCTCCACTTT. It codes for CASNRGQGEAPLHF.

The table lists this clonotype with a few counts. The chain combines TRBV20-1 with TRBJ1-3, with 12 bases aligning to TRBD1. The CDR3 is 14 amino acids. Germline values: CDR1 DFQATT, CDR2 SNEGSKA (reference sequence). V trimming: 5 bases; J trimming: 7 bases; junction bases outside the gene matches: 6. The CDR3 sequence: CSAGDRGLGNTIYF. Here the CDR3 DNA reads TGCAGTGCTGGGGACAGGGGGCTAGGGAACACCATATATTTT.

The rearrangement uses TRBV20-1 and TRBJ2-7, with TRBD2 identical over 16 bases. The V gene end was trimmed by 4 bases and the J gene end by 5 bases; junction bases not matched to a gene: 11. Germline-derived CDR1 and CDR2 are DFQATT and SNEGSKA (reference sequence). This CDR3 is 17 amino acids long. Here the CDR3 DNA reads TGCAGTGCTATGCCCATGGGACTAGCGGGAGGGCCACACGAGCAGTACTTC. Residues: CSAMPMGLAGGPHEQYF.

This clonotype appeared a few times. CDR3 DNA: TGTGCCAGCGCTCCCGGGACGCATCATGAGCAGTTCTTC. This codes for CASAPGTHHEQFF. The J gene is TRBJ2-1, the V gene TRBV27, with D possibly being TRBD1 or TRBD2 (5 bases each). Trimming took 8 bases from V and 8 from J, leaving 16 bases between them. There are 13 residues in the CDR3. The germline V gene encodes CDR1 MNHEY and CDR2 SMNVEV (reference sequence).